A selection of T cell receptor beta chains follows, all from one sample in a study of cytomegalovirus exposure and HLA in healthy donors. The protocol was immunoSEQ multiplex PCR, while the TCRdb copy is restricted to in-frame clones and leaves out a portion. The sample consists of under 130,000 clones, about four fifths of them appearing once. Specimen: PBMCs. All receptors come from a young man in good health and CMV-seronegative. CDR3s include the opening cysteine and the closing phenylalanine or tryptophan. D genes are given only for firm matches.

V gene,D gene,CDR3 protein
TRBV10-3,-,CAISEVLEADEKLFF
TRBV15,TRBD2,CATSGGRRAGVETQYF
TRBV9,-,CASSALGQNSGANVLTF
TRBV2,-,CASRSPSGYDFSYEQYF
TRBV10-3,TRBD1,CAIGTPGQGRSGELFF
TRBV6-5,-,CASSYSGQGIGELFF
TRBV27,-,CASLSYNEQFF
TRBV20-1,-,CSASGETQYF
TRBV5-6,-,CASSITPRDNEQFF
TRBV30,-,CAWRRSLLAYEQYF
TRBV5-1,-,CASSLASGNGYTF
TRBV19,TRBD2,CGTSAAGGGYEQYF
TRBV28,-,CASRGAVNTEAFF
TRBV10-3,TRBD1,CAISGQGSLSTEAFF
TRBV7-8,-,CASSFPTDYSYEQYF
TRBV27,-,CASSSNRVEETQYF
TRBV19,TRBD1,CASRQGAGTGELFF
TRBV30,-,CAWSQGTDLGYTF
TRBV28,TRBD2,CASSLSAWAGAGTDTQYF
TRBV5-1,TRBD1,CASGDRASPQHF
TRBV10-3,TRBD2,CAISSGTSGRETQYF
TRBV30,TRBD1,CAWNEGARGNQPQHF